Listed below are T cell receptor beta chains from one sample, sequenced in a study of blood T cell repertoires in COVID-19. Clones were read by immunoSEQ multiplex PCR, and TCRdb kept only the in-frame ones, dropping some. The sample lists approximately 150,000 clones, about 88% seen once, with roughly 5% in the top ten. Sample: peripheral blood. These receptors were collected from a woman aged 45-60 years with COVID-19, enrolled during active disease. CDR3s include the opening cysteine and the closing phenylalanine or tryptophan. The D gene is left open where the match is weak. Rows may omit the clone size; those that give it use once, few, many or a size class.

V gene,J gene,D gene,clone size,CDR3 DNA,CDR3 protein
TRBV10-2,TRBJ1-1,NA,NA,TGCGCCAGCATTCCCAACAGAAACACTGAAGCTTTCTTT,CASIPNRNTEAFF
TRBV27,TRBJ1-5,TRBD1,NA,TGTGCCAGCAGTTCGGGACAGGGGGGGTTCCATCAGCCCCAGCATTTT,CASSSGQGGFHQPQHF
TRBV6-1,TRBJ2-7,TRBD1,few,TGTGCCAGCAGTGAAGATTGGACAGGGACACCCTACGAGCAGTACTTC,CASSEDWTGTPYEQYF
TRBV3-1/TRBV3-2,TRBJ2-1,NA,NA,TGTGCCAGCAGCCCGGGGTGGGAGCAGTTCTTC,CASSPGWEQFF
TRBV6-6,TRBJ2-3,TRBD2,NA,TGTGCCAGCAGTCGTAGCGGGGGGTTTGCTAGCACAGATACGCAGTATTTT,CASSRSGGFASTDTQYF
TRBV3-1/TRBV3-2,TRBJ2-3,NA,NA,TGTGCCAGCAGCCAAGTCGGGTCAGATACGCAGTATTTT,CASSQVGSDTQYF
TRBV12-3/TRBV12-4,TRBJ2-2,TRBD1,NA,TGTGCCAGCTGGGACAGTCCGACCGGGGAGCTGTTTTTT,CASWDSPTGELFF
TRBV2,TRBJ2-3,TRBD2,NA,TGTGCCAGCATGGTTAGGACTAGCGGGGGGGCCACAGATACGCAGTATTTT,CASMVRTSGGATDTQYF
TRBV14,TRBJ2-2,NA,NA,TGTGCCAGTCGGACACTCGCGAACACCGGGGAGCTGTTTTTT,CASRTLANTGELFF
TRBV12-3/TRBV12-4,TRBJ1-1,TRBD1,NA,TGTGCCACGACGGGACAGCTAAACACTGAAGCTTTCTTT,CATTGQLNTEAFF
TRBV3-1/TRBV3-2,TRBJ1-6,NA,NA,TGTGCCAGCAGCTCGCGGAGGGCGAGCTCCTATAATTCACCCCTCCACTTT,CASSSRRASSYNSPLHF
TRBV5-1,TRBJ1-2,NA,once,TGCGCCAGCAGCTTGGCACCAATGGGACTGGGAAACTATGGCTACACCTTC,CASSLAPMGLGNYGYTF
TRBV13,TRBJ2-3,TRBD2,NA,TGTGCCAGCAGCCTCTCCGGACTAGCGGGGGCCATGGATACGCAGTATTTT,CASSLSGLAGAMDTQYF
TRBV27,TRBJ2-2,TRBD2,once,TGTGCCAGCAGTTTAGGAGCGGGGGGGCTCACCGGGGAGCTGTTTTTT,CASSLGAGGLTGELFF
TRBV5-1,TRBJ2-3,TRBD2,NA,TGCGCCAGCAGCTTGTCTACTAGCGGGGGGACTAATACAGATACGCAGTATTTT,CASSLSTSGGTNTDTQYF
TRBV3-1/TRBV3-2,TRBJ1-6,TRBD1,NA,TGTGCCAGCAGACCCGGACAGGCGAATTCACCCCTCCACTTT,CASRPGQANSPLHF
TRBV18,TRBJ2-3,TRBD2,NA,TGTGCCAGCTCACCAGTGCGGCGGGGGAGAAACACAGATACGCAGTATTTT,CASSPVRRGRNTDTQYF
TRBV12-3/TRBV12-4,TRBJ2-1,NA,NA,TGTGCCAGCAGAGTGACTAGTAGCAATGAGCAGTTCTTC,CASRVTSSNEQFF
TRBV6-2/TRBV6-3,TRBJ1-2,NA,NA,TGTGCCAGCAGTTACTCATCAGGCCCTATCTATGGCTACACCTTC,CASSYSSGPIYGYTF
TRBV19,TRBJ1-5,TRBD1,NA,TGTGCCAGTAGTGGGACAGGGGGCGTCCAGCCCCAGCATTTT,CASSGTGGVQPQHF
TRBV3-1/TRBV3-2,TRBJ2-1,NA,NA,TGTGCCAGCAGCTTCGTAGGGACACTGAACAATGAGCAGTTCTTC,CASSFVGTLNNEQFF
TRBV10-3,TRBJ1-5,NA,NA,TGTGCCATCAGTGAGTCATCGTCTAATCAGCCCCAGCATTTT,CAISESSSNQPQHF
TRBV29-1,TRBJ2-4,NA,NA,TGCAGCGTTGAAAGGGGTCTAGCCAAAAACATTCAGTACTTC,CSVERGLAKNIQYF
TRBV9,TRBJ2-7,TRBD2,NA,TGTGCCAGCAGCCCTACGGGACTAGCGGGGTTCTACGAGCAGTACTTC,CASSPTGLAGFYEQYF
TRBV30,TRBJ1-2,NA,NA,TGTGCCTGGAGTTTCATCCGACAGGCCATCGTCTATGGCTACACCTTC,CAWSFIRQAIVYGYTF
TRBV9,TRBJ1-3,NA,NA,TGTGCCAGCAGCCCCCGGGGGACGACATCTGGAAACACCATATATTTT,CASSPRGTTSGNTIYF
TRBV5-3,TRBJ2-7,NA,NA,TGTGCCAGAAGCCCCAATCCCAACGGGGAGCAGTACTTC,CARSPNPNGEQYF
TRBV14,TRBJ2-7,NA,NA,TGTGCCAGCAGCCAAGATCTCGGCGAGGGCGGGGACTCCTACGAGCAGTACTTC,CASSQDLGEGGDSYEQYF
TRBV12-3/TRBV12-4,TRBJ1-2,TRBD1,NA,TGTGCCAGCAGTTTCACAGGGGGCAATGGCTACACCTTC,CASSFTGGNGYTF
TRBV4-3,TRBJ2-7,NA,NA,TGCGCCAGCAGCCAAGAGGAGGGCTACGAGCAGTACTTC,CASSQEEGYEQYF
TRBV7-3,TRBJ1-1,NA,NA,TGTGCCAGCAGCCCCACAGGGCTGAACACTGAAGCTTTCTTT,CASSPTGLNTEAFF